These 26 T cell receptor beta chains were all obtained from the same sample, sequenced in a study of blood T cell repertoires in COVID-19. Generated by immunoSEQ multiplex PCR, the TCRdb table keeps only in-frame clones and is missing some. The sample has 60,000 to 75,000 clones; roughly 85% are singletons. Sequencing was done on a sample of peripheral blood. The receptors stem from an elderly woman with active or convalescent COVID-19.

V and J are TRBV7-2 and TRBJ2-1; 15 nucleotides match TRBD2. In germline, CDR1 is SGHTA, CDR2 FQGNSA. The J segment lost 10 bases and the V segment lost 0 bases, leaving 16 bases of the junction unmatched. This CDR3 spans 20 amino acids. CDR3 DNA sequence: TGTGCCAGCAGCTTAGCTCCGGGACTAGCGGGGGGTGCCATAAGGAACGAGCAGTTCTTC. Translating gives CASSLAPGLAGGAIRNEQFF.

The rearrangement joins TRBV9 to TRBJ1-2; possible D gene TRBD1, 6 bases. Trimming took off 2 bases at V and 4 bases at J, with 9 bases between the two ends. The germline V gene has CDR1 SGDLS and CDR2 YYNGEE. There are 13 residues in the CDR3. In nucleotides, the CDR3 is TGTGCCAGCAGCGTTATACAGGGCTATGGCTACACCTTC. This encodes CASSVIQGYGYTF.

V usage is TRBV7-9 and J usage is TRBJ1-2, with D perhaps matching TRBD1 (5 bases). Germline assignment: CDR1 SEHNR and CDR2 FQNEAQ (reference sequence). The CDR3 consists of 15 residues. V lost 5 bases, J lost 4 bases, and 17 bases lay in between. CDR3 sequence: CASSPMSGYGYGYTF. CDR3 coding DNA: TGTGCCAGCAGCCCGATGTCAGGGTACGGCTATGGCTACACCTTC.

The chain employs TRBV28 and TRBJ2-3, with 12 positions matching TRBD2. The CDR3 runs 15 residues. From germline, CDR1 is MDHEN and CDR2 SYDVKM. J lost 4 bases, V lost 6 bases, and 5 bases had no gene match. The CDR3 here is CASRSSGGEADTQYF. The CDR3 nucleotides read TGTGCCAGCAGGTCTAGCGGGGGGGAGGCAGATACGCAGTATTTT.

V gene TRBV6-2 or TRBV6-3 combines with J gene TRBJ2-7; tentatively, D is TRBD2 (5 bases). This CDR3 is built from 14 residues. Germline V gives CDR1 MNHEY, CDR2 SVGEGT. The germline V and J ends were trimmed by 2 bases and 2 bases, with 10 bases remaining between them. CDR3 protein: CASSYRQEAYEQYF. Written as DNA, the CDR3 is TGTGCCAGCAGTTACCGGCAGGAGGCCTACGAGCAGTACTTC.

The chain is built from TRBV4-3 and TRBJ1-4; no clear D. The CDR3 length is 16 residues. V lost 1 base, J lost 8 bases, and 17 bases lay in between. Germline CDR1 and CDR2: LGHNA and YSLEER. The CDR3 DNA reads TGCGCCAGCAGCCAAGCCCTCGGCGGGTTCGGGGAAAAACTGTTTTTT. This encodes CASSQALGGFGEKLFF.

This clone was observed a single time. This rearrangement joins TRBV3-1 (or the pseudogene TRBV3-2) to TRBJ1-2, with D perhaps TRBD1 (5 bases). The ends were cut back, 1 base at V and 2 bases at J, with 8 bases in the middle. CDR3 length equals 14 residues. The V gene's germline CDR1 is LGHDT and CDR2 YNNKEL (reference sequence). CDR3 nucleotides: TGTGCCAGCAGCCAAGGGGAGGGGAACTATGGCTACACCTTC. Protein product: CASSQGEGNYGYTF.

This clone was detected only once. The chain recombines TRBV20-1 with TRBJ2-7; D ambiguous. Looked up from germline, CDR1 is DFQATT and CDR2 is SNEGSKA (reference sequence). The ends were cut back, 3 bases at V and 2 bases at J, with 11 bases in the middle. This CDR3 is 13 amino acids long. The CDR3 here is CSASQQNTYEQYF. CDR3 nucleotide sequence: TGCAGTGCTAGTCAACAAAACACCTACGAGCAGTACTTC.

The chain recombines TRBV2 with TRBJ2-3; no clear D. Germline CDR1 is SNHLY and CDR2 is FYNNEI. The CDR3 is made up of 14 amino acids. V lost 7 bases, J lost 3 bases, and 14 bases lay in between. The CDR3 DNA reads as TGTGCCAGCAACCGCGGATTGGTAACAGATACGCAGTATTTT. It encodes CASNRGLVTDTQYF.

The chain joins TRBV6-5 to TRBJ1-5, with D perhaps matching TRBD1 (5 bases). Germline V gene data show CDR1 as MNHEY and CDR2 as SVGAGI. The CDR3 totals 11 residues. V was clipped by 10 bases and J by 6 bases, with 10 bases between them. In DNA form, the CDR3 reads TGTGCCATAAGGGGTGGTCAGCCCCAGCATTTT. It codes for CAIRGGQPQHF.

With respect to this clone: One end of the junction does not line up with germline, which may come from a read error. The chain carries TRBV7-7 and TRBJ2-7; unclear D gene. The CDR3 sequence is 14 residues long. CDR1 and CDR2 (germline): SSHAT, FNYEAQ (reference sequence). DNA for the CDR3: TGTGCTAGCAGCTTAGATGCCAGCTCCTACGAGCAGTACTTC. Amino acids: CASSLDASSYEQYF.

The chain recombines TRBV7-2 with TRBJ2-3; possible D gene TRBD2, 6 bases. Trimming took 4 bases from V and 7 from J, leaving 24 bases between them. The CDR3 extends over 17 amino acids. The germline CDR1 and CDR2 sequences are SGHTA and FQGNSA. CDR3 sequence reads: CASSSASSGVAGYTQYF. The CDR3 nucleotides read TGTGCCAGCAGCTCCGCCAGTAGCGGTGTTGCGGGATATACGCAGTATTTT. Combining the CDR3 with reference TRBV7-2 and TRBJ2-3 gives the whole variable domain GAGVSQSPSNKVTEKGKDVELRCDPISGHTALYWYRQSLGQGLEFLIYFQGNSAPDKSGLPSDRFSAERTGGSVSTLTIQRTQQEDSAVYLCASSSASSGVAGYTQYFGPGTRLTVL.

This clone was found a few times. The CDR3 sequence: CASSQTRTSGGMNNEQFF. CDR3 nucleotides: TGTGCCAGCAGCCAAACCCGGACTAGCGGGGGGATGAACAATGAGCAGTTCTTC. The genes are TRBV4-2 and TRBJ2-1; 14 positions agree with TRBD2. Germline-derived CDR1 and CDR2 are LGHNA and YNFKEQ. Trimming took 2 bases from V and 5 from J; bases not matched to a gene: 8. The CDR3 has 18 residues.

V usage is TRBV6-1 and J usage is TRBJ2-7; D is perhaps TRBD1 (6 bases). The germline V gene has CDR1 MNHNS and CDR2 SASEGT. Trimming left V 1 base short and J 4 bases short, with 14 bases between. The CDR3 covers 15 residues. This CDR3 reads CASSEVLGDNYEQYF. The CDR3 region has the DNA TGTGCCAGCAGTGAAGTGTTAGGGGACAATTACGAGCAGTACTTC.

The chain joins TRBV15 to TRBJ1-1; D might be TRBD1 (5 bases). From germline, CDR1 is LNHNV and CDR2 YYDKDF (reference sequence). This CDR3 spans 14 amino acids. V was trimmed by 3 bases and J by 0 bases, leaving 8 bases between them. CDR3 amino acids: CATSSLTVNTEAFF. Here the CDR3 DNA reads TGTGCCACCAGCAGCTTGACAGTGAACACTGAAGCTTTCTTT.

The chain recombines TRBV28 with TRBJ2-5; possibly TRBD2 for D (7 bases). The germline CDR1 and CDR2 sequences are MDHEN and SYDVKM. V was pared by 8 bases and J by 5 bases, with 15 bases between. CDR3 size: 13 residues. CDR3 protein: CASSTGGHETQYF. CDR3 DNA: TGTGCCAGCTCTACGGGGGGCCATGAGACCCAGTACTTC.

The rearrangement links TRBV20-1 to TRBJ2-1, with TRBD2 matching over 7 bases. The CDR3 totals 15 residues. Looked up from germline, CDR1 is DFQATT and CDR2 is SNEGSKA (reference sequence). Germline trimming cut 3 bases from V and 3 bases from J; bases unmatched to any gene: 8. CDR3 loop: CSASVFGGVYNEQFF. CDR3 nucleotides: TGCAGTGCTAGTGTATTTGGGGGGGTCTACAATGAGCAGTTCTTC.

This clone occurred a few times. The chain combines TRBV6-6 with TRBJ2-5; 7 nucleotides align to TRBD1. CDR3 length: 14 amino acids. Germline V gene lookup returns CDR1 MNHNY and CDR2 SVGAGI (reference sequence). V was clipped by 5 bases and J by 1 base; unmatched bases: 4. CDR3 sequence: CASSPRGIQETQYF. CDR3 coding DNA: TGTGCCAGCAGTCCCAGGGGGATCCAAGAGACCCAGTACTTC.

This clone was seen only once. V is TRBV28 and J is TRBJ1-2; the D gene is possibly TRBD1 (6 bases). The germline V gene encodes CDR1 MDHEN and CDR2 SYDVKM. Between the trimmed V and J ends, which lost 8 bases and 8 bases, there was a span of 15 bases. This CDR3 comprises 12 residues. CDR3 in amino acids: CASSTRGVGYTF. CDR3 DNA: TGTGCCAGCTCCACCAGGGGAGTCGGCTACACCTTC.

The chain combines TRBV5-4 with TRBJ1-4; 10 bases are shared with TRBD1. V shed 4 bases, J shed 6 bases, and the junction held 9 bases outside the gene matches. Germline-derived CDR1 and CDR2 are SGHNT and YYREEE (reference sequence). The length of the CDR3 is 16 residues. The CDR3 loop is CASSKGSGTGDEKLFF. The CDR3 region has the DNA TGTGCCAGCAGCAAGGGCTCGGGGACAGGGGATGAAAAACTGTTTTTT.

The CDR3 is CASSPGTVAESYGYTF. The CDR3 coding sequence is TGTGCCAGCAGCCCAGGGACAGTCGCCGAGTCCTATGGCTACACCTTC. V usage is TRBV9 and J usage is TRBJ1-2, with TRBD1 matching over 7 bases. The V and J ends lost 4 bases and 4 bases, in that order; junction bases with no gene match: 13. The CDR3 contains 16 residues. Germline CDR1 is SGDLS and CDR2 is YYNGEE. Using reference TRBV9 and TRBJ1-2 for the parts outside the CDR3, the full variable domain is DSGVTQTPKHLITATGQRVTLRCSPRSGDLSVYWYQQSLDQGLQFLIQYYNGEERAKGNILERFSAQQFPDLHSELNLSSLELGDSALYFCASSPGTVAESYGYTFGSGTRLTVV.

CDR3 nucleotides: TGTGCCAGCAGCTCCGGACAGGGACGACAAGAGACCCAGTACTTC. It yields the protein CASSSGQGRQETQYF. The chain combines TRBV7-8 with TRBJ2-5; TRBD1 matches at 8 bases. From germline, CDR1 is SGHVS and CDR2 FQNEAQ. With 4 bases clipped from V and 2 bases from J, the junction kept 6 bases outside the gene matches. This CDR3 contains 15 residues.

DNA for the CDR3: TGTGCCAGCAGTGAGGGAGGGACCCCCTACGAGCAGTACTTC. Translating gives CASSEGGTPYEQYF. V and J are TRBV2 and TRBJ2-7; TRBD2 matches at 7 bases. CDR3 length: 14 residues. CDR1 and CDR2 from the germline V gene are SNHLY and FYNNEI. Trimming removed 3 bases from V and 2 bases from J; junction bases left unmatched: 4.

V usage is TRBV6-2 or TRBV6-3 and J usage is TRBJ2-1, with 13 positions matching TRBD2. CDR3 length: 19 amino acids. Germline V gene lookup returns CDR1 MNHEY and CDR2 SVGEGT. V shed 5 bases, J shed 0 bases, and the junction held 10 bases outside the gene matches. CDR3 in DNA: TGTGCCAGCAGTAGACCGGGACTAGCGGGGCTCAGCTCCTACAATGAGCAGTTCTTC. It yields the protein CASSRPGLAGLSSYNEQFF.

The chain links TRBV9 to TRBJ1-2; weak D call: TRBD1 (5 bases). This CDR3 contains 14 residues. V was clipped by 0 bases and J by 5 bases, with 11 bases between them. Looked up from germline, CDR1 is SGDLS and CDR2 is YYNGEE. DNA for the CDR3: TGTGCCAGCAGCGTAGGCGGAGGGACTTATGGCTACACCTTC. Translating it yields CASSVGGGTYGYTF.

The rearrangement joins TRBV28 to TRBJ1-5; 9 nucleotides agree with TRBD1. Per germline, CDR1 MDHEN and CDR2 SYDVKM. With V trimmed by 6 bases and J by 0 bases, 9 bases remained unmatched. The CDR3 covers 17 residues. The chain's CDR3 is CASRIQGAVRSNQPQHF. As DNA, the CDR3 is TGTGCCAGCAGAATACAGGGGGCCGTTCGTAGCAATCAGCCCCAGCATTTT.